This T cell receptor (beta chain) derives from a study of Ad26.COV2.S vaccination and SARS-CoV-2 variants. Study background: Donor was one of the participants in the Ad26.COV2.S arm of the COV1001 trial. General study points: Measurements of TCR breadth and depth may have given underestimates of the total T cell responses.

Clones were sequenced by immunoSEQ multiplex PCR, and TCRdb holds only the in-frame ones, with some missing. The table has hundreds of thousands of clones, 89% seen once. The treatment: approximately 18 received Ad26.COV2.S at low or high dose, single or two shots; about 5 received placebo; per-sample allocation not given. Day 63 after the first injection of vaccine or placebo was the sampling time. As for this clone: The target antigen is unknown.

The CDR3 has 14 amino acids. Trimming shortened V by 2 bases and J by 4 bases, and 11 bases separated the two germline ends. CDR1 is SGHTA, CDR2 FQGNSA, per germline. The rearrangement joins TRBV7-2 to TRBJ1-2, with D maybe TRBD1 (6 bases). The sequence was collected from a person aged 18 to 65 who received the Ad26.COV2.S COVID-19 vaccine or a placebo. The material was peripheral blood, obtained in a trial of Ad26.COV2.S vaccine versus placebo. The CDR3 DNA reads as TGTGCCAGCAGCTTAACGACAGGCCTCTATGGCTACACCTTC. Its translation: CASSLTTGLYGYTF.